The 5 T cell receptor beta chains presented below share a single source sample, sequenced in a study of T cell responses to AZD1222 COVID-19 vaccine. Sequenced by immunoSEQ multiplex PCR; TCRdb stores in-frame clones only, minus some. The sample has more than 95,000 clones; around 80% are singletons. Here the sequenced sample was peripheral blood, taken 28 days after the second AZD1222 dose. These TCRs come from an adult who received the AZD1222 COVID-19 vaccine.

This chain joins TRBV9 and TRBJ1-2, with a weak D call TRBD1 (6 bases). The CDR3 is made up of 12 amino acids. CDR1 is SGDLS, CDR2 YYNGEE, per germline. The V end lost 5 bases, the J end lost 1 base, and 6 bases lay between the germline ends. This chain's CDR3 is CASRQGNYGYTF. Here the CDR3 DNA reads TGTGCCAGCAGACAGGGTAACTATGGCTACACCTTC.

V is TRBV11-2 and J is TRBJ1-1; D gene ambiguous. Germline lookup yields CDR1 SGHAT and CDR2 FQNNGV. The CDR3 spans 15 residues. V was shortened by 5 bases and J by 0 bases, with 13 bases between the two germline ends. In DNA form, the CDR3 reads TGTGCCAGCAGCGTGCCGACAATCCTGAACACTGAAGCTTTCTTT. Translation: CASSVPTILNTEAFF.

The V and J genes are TRBV28 and TRBJ2-3, with TRBD1 as a possible D gene (6 bases). CDR1 is MDHEN, CDR2 SYDVKM, per germline. V was cut by 6 bases and J by 8 bases, with 21 bases left in between. The CDR3 has 15 amino acids. The CDR3 here is CASRPGAAILVTQYF. For the CDR3, the DNA is TGTGCCAGCAGGCCAGGGGCTGCAATTCTAGTTACGCAGTATTTT.

The chain carries TRBV7-2 and TRBJ1-3; D gene uncertain. The V end was cut by 1 base, the J end by 3 bases, with 4 bases between. The germline V gene has CDR1 SGHTA and CDR2 FQGNSA. The CDR3 consists of 13 residues. The CDR3: CASSLENGNTIYF. The DNA of the CDR3 is TGTGCCAGCAGCTTAGAAAATGGAAACACCATATATTTT.

The chain links TRBV15 to TRBJ1-4; D is uncertain. The CDR3 has 12 residues. Trimming left V 2 bases short and J 5 bases short, with 3 bases between. CDR1 and CDR2 (germline): LNHNV, YYDKDF (reference sequence). CDR3 DNA sequence: TGTGCCACCAGCAGATCGAATGAAAAACTGTTTTTT. Its protein product is CATSRSNEKLFF. Complete variable domain (other parts from reference TRBV15 and TRBJ1-4): DAMVIQNPRYQVTQFGKPVTLSCSQTLNHNVMYWYQQKSSQAPKLLFHYYDKDFNNEADTPDNFQSRRPNTSFCFLDIRSPGLGDTAMYLCATSRSNEKLFFGSGTQLSVL.